Below, 17 T cell receptor beta chains from the same sample are listed, as sequenced in a study of blood T cell dynamics during melanoma immunotherapy. Time point of the sample: pre-treatment baseline. TCRdb's table, derived via immunoSEQ multiplex PCR, lists solely in-frame clones and lacks some. The data show fewer than 15,000 clones, with about 90% seen just once and roughly 0.2% held by the top ten. Specimen: effector memory CD8+ T cells from blood, collected from a patient treated with checkpoint blockade. Every receptor here comes from a human donor with melanoma.

The rearrangement joins TRBV14 to TRBJ2-1, with 7 bases aligning to TRBD2. The CDR3 is made up of 12 amino acids. The V gene's germline CDR1 is SGHDN and CDR2 FVKESK. The CDR3 DNA reads as TGTGCGAGCGGGATAGCCGACAATGAGCAGTTCTTC. Encoded protein: CASGIADNEQFF.

J is TRBJ2-2 and V is TRBV19; 9 bases align to TRBD2. The length of the CDR3 is 15 residues. Per germline, CDR1 LNHDA and CDR2 SQIVND (reference sequence). The V gene end was trimmed by 3 bases and the J gene end by 5 bases; junction bases not matched to a gene: 4. The CDR3 DNA sequence: TGTGCCAGTAGTATGGGTCTAGCGGGGACCGGGGAGCTGTTTTTT. Translation gives CASSMGLAGTGELFF.

The chain recombines TRBV9 with TRBJ2-1; 9 bases fit TRBD2. This CDR3 spans 15 amino acids. Germline-derived CDR1 and CDR2 are SGDLS and YYNGEE. V gave up 2 bases and J gave up 0 bases; unmatched junction bases: 0. In DNA, the CDR3 is TGTGCCAGCAGCGTTAGCGGGAGCTCCTACAATGAGCAGTTCTTC. Protein: CASSVSGSSYNEQFF.

J is TRBJ2-1 and V is TRBV7-3; D may be TRBD2 (5 bases). CDR1 is SGHTA, CDR2 FQGTGA, per germline. The ends were cut back, 4 bases at V and 2 bases at J, with 12 bases in the middle. This CDR3 has 15 residues. CDR3 nucleotides: TGTGCCAGCAGCTCGGACTGGTCGCCCTACAATGAGCAGTTCTTC. Residues: CASSSDWSPYNEQFF.

The chain couples TRBV19 to TRBJ1-5; 7 bases are shared with TRBD1. The germline gives CDR1 LNHDA, CDR2 SQIVND (reference sequence). There are 15 residues in the CDR3. Unmatched junction bases numbered 9, after V lost 6 bases and J lost 4 bases. CDR3 sequence: CASSPGGGLNQPQHF. The CDR3 bases are TGTGCCAGTAGCCCAGGGGGGGGTTTGAATCAGCCCCAGCATTTT.

The rearrangement joins TRBV4-1 to TRBJ2-5, with D unresolved. CDR1 is MGHRA and CDR2 is YSYEKL in the germline V gene. Trimming cost V 0 bases and J 5 bases, with 10 bases left between them. This CDR3 has 14 residues. The CDR3 sequence: CASSQDPVGETQYF. CDR3 DNA: TGCGCCAGCAGCCAAGATCCGGTCGGGGAGACCCAGTACTTC.

The rearrangement links TRBV6-5 to TRBJ2-7, with 9 bases fitting TRBD2. The CDR3 sequence is 15 residues long. Trimming took 4 bases from V and 2 from J; bases not matched to a gene: 6. Germline loops: CDR1 MNHEY, CDR2 SVGAGI. CDR3 bases: TGTGCCAGCAGTTCCATACTAGCGGGCCCCTACGAGCAGTACTTC. It translates to CASSSILAGPYEQYF.

The CDR3 is CASSPGLQGGAFF. The CDR3 bases are TGTGCCAGCAGCCCCGGGCTACAGGGGGGTGCTTTCTTT. This chain joins TRBV6-5 and TRBJ1-1; 8 positions match TRBD1. The CDR3 is 13 residues long. J was trimmed by 11 bases and V by 6 bases; bases with no gene match: 11. In germline, CDR1 is MNHEY, CDR2 SVGAGI.

This chain connects TRBV27 to TRBJ2-1; D might be TRBD1 or TRBD2, each matching 6 bases. CDR1 and CDR2 from the germline V gene are MNHEY and SMNVEV (reference sequence). This CDR3 has 17 residues. V dropped 3 bases and J dropped 2 bases, with 17 bases sitting between them. Here the CDR3 DNA reads TGTGCCAGCAGTTTGGTGCAACAGGGAGGCACCTACAATGAGCAGTTCTTC. Its protein is CASSLVQQGGTYNEQFF.

V and J are TRBV5-1 and TRBJ2-7; possible D gene TRBD1, 6 bases. V was shortened by 4 bases and J by 4 bases, with 18 bases between the two germline ends. The CDR3 has 15 residues. Germline V lookup: CDR1 SGHRS, CDR2 YFSETQ. CDR3 DNA: TGCGCCAGCAGCCCGGACAGAATTGAATTGTACGAGCAGTACTTC. Amino acid sequence: CASSPDRIELYEQYF.

The chain recombines TRBV4-1 with TRBJ2-1; D is tentatively TRBD1 or TRBD2 (5 bases each). Trimming left V 8 bases short and J 0 bases short, with 20 bases between. Germline V gene data show CDR1 as MGHRA and CDR2 as YSYEKL. The CDR3 covers 17 residues. The CDR3 region has the DNA TGCGCCAGCTCGAACTACGGGGCGGTGAGCTCCTACAATGAGCAGTTCTTC. Amino acid sequence: CASSNYGAVSSYNEQFF.

This chain connects TRBV11-2 to TRBJ2-3; 10 nucleotides match TRBD1. Trimming removed 3 bases from V and 2 bases from J; junction bases left unmatched: 11. This CDR3 region has 18 residues. Germline CDR1 SGHAT, CDR2 FQNNGV. The CDR3: CASSLLWVGTGDTDTQYF. For the CDR3, the DNA is TGTGCCAGCAGCTTGTTGTGGGTCGGGACAGGGGACACAGATACGCAGTATTTT.

J is TRBJ1-5 and V is TRBV21-1; the DNA was not compared with TRBD1, the D call given in the table. TRBV21-1 is a pseudogene segment. The CDR3 runs 16 residues. CDR3 sequence reads: CASSKGGRGSNQPQHF. The CDR3 coding sequence is TGTGCCAGCAGCAAAGGGGGAAGGGGTAGCAATCAGCCCCAGCATTTT.

The genes are TRBV18 and TRBJ1-1; no clear D gene. The V end was cut by 2 bases, the J end by 4 bases, with 14 bases between. CDR3 length: 15 residues. CDR1 KGHSH and CDR2 LQKENI come from the germline V gene. The CDR3, as DNA: TGTGCCAGCTCACCAACGGCAGGCCGGGGCACTGAAGCTTTCTTT. It yields the protein CASSPTAGRGTEAFF.

The chain joins TRBV28 to TRBJ2-2; 8 bases map to TRBD1. V trimming: 10 bases; J trimming: 6 bases; junction bases outside the gene matches: 16. The CDR3 is 16 amino acids. The V gene's germline CDR1 is MDHEN and CDR2 SYDVKM. DNA of the CDR3: TGTGCCACCTGGGGTTCTAGACAGGGGTTTTCCGGGGAGCTGTTTTTT. Translation gives CATWGSRQGFSGELFF.

The genes are TRBV21-1 and TRBJ2-7; the table assigns TRBD2, which was not confirmed against the DNA. TRBV21-1 is marked as a pseudogene. This CDR3 has 14 residues. The CDR3 loop reads CASSKVNGSYEQYF. The CDR3 DNA is TGTGCCAGCAGCAAAGTGAACGGCTCCTACGAGCAGTACTTC.

The chain has TRBV2 and TRBJ2-2, with 9 bases lining up with TRBD1. V lost 6 bases, J lost 1 base, and 6 bases stayed unmatched. The V gene's germline CDR1 is SNHLY and CDR2 FYNNEI. This CDR3 spans 16 amino acids. The CDR3, as DNA: TGTGCCAGCAGCTACTACAGGGGGCGGAACACCGGGGAGCTGTTTTTT. This translates into CASSYYRGRNTGELFF.